The 18 T cell receptor beta chains in this list originate from one sample, sequenced in a study of blood T cell repertoires in COVID-19. Sequenced by immunoSEQ multiplex PCR; TCRdb stores in-frame clones only, minus some. The table records 15,000 to 16,000 clones, roughly 76% of them present only once. Sequenced material: peripheral blood. These receptor sequences come from a man between 65 and 80 years old with active or convalescent COVID-19.

The chain employs TRBV11-3 and TRBJ2-3; maybe TRBD1 (5 bases). The CDR3 has 13 amino acids. The V and J ends lost 3 bases and 2 bases respectively, with 6 bases between them. Germline values: CDR1 SGHNT, CDR2 YENEEA. CDR3 region: CASSLGHTDTQYF. The CDR3 DNA reads TGTGCCAGCAGCTTGGGGCACACAGATACGCAGTATTTT. The whole variable domain, filled in from reference TRBV11-3 and TRBJ2-3, reads EAGVVQSPRYKIIEKKQPVAFWCNPISGHNTLYWYLQNLGQGPELLIRYENEEAVDDSQLPKDRFSAERLKGVDSTLKIQPAELGDSAVYLCASSLGHTDTQYFGPGTRLTVL.

The chain is built from TRBV19 and TRBJ1-1, with D maybe TRBD1 (6 bases). The CDR3 extends over 17 amino acids. V shed 5 bases and J shed 1 base, with 20 bases lying between them. CDR1 and CDR2 from the germline V gene are LNHDA and SQIVND (reference sequence). The CDR3 is CASSYRRQVDRNTEAFF. In nucleotides, the CDR3 is TGTGCCAGTAGTTACCGAAGACAGGTCGATAGGAACACTGAAGCTTTCTTT. The full variable domain, completed using reference TRBV19 and TRBJ1-1, is DGGITQSPKYLFRKEGQNVTLSCEQNLNHDAMYWYRQDPGQGLRLIYYSQIVNDFQKGDIAEGYSVSREKKESFPLTVTSAQKNPTAFYLCASSYRRQVDRNTEAFFGQGTRLTVV.

V gene TRBV2 combines with J gene TRBJ2-6; no clear D gene. Trimming stripped 4 bases from V and 2 bases from J, with 6 bases between. Looked up from germline, CDR1 is SNHLY and CDR2 is FYNNEI. The CDR3 covers 14 residues. CDR3 sequence (DNA): TGTGCCAGCAGTGGACTGGCTGGGGCCAACGTCCTGACTTTC. Amino acids: CASSGLAGANVLTF.

The chain joins TRBV2 to TRBJ2-2; D gene ambiguous. The CDR3 covers 11 residues. Looked up from germline, CDR1 is SNHLY and CDR2 is FYNNEI. Deletions cut 6 bases from V and 6 bases from J, with 5 bases between. CDR3 sequence (DNA): TGTGCCAGCAGGAGGTCCGGGGAGCTGTTTTTT. Protein sequence: CASRRSGELFF.

The chain is built from TRBV5-4 and TRBJ2-4; perhaps TRBD2 as D (7 bases). V was trimmed by 1 base and J by 7 bases, leaving 12 bases between them. The CDR3 covers 14 residues. Germline CDR1 is SGHNT and CDR2 is YYREEE (reference sequence). The chain's CDR3 is CASSLRGGTNIQYF. The CDR3 DNA reads as TGTGCCAGCAGCTTGAGGGGGGGGACGAACATTCAGTACTTC.

This rearrangement joins TRBV15 to TRBJ1-3, with D possibly matching TRBD1 (5 bases). V lost 0 bases and J 2 bases, leaving 23 bases between the germline ends. CDR1 is LNHNV, CDR2 YYDKDF, per germline (reference sequence). The CDR3 is 20 amino acids. The CDR3 sequence is CATSREVARSRAIAGNTIYF. In DNA form, the CDR3 reads TGTGCCACCAGCAGAGAAGTGGCCCGGAGCAGGGCTATTGCTGGAAACACCATATATTTT.

J is TRBJ2-7 and V is TRBV2, with 8 bases fitting TRBD1. Trimming at V came to 7 bases and at J to 5 bases, leaving 19 bases not matched to a gene. This CDR3 comprises 17 residues. Germline CDR1 and CDR2: SNHLY and FYNNEI. CDR3 sequence (DNA): TGTGCCAGCATCCCTGGGACGAAAGTCAGGGGGCTCGACGAGCAGTACTTC. This encodes CASIPGTKVRGLDEQYF.

The V gene is TRBV25-1, the J gene TRBJ1-6; TRBD1 is a possible D gene (6 bases). The germline gives CDR1 MGHDK, CDR2 SYGVNS. V was shortened by 4 bases and J by 9 bases, with 16 bases between the two germline ends. The CDR3 contains 15 residues. DNA of the CDR3: TGTGCCAGCAGTGGGATGGGGGCAGGGGTTTCACCCCTCCACTTT. It codes for CASSGMGAGVSPLHF.

The gene calls are TRBV16 and TRBJ1-2; 7 bases line up with TRBD1. CDR1 and CDR2 from the germline V gene are KGHSY and FQNENV. The V gene end was trimmed by 4 bases and the J gene end by 6 bases; junction bases not matched to a gene: 11. This CDR3 is built from 15 residues. CDR3: CASSRRQGRENGYTF. Here the CDR3 DNA reads TGTGCCAGCAGCCGAAGACAGGGTAGAGAGAATGGCTACACCTTC.

The chain couples TRBV19 to TRBJ2-7; TRBD1 is a possible D gene (5 bases). V was cut by 5 bases and J by 7 bases, with 18 bases left in between. This CDR3 comprises 14 residues. The V gene's germline CDR1 is LNHDA and CDR2 SQIVND (reference sequence). CDR3 bases: TGTGCCAGTAGTCCCAGCTGGACAAATCAGGAGCAGTACTTC. Its translation: CASSPSWTNQEQYF.

The V and J genes are TRBV29-1 and TRBJ2-3, with TRBD2 matching over 8 bases. V lost 4 bases and J lost 4; bases outside the gene matches: 10. CDR3 length equals 15 residues. CDR1 and CDR2 from the germline V gene are SQVTM and ANQGSEA. The CDR3 loop is CSVVRTGGPADTQYF. The CDR3 DNA follows: TGCAGCGTTGTAAGAACGGGAGGGCCGGCAGATACGCAGTATTTT.

This clone turned up a few times. The chain links TRBV19 to TRBJ1-1, with 7 positions matching TRBD1. The CDR3 spans 15 residues. The ends lost 1 base at V and 10 bases at J; junction bases unmatched: 12. CDR1 is LNHDA and CDR2 is SQIVND in the germline V gene (reference sequence). The CDR3 here is CASSIVATGSVGAFF. DNA for the CDR3: TGTGCCAGTAGTATAGTAGCGACAGGGTCAGTAGGAGCTTTCTTT.

V gene TRBV28 combines with J gene TRBJ2-1; 7 nucleotides agree with TRBD1. Germline CDR1 MDHEN, CDR2 SYDVKM. V was clipped by 8 bases and J by 4 bases; unmatched bases: 8. The CDR3 is 14 amino acids. CDR3 sequence reads: CASGSGTAYNEQFF. The CDR3 DNA sequence: TGTGCCAGCGGATCCGGGACAGCTTACAATGAGCAGTTCTTC.

The chain links TRBV29-1 to TRBJ1-2, with D perhaps matching TRBD1 (6 bases). Germline V gene data show CDR1 as SQVTM and CDR2 as ANQGSEA. This CDR3 has 15 residues. V lost 2 bases and J lost 0, with 13 bases in between. Here the CDR3 DNA reads TGCAGCGTTGAAAGGGGGTTAGGGGCTAACTATGGCTACACCTTC. Amino acid sequence: CSVERGLGANYGYTF.

V gene TRBV11-3 combines with J gene TRBJ2-7; 9 nucleotides agree with TRBD2. The CDR3 has 13 amino acids. V lost 3 bases, J lost 4 bases, and 1 base stayed unmatched. Per the germline V gene, CDR1 is SGHNT and CDR2 is YENEEA. The CDR3 region is CASSLRGGYEQYF. In DNA form, the CDR3 reads TGTGCCAGCAGCTTGCGGGGGGGGTACGAGCAGTACTTC.

The genes are TRBV10-3 and TRBJ2-1, with TRBD1 matching over 10 bases. The CDR3 is 15 residues long. Per germline, CDR1 ENHRY and CDR2 SYGVKD. Trimming removed 7 bases from V and 7 bases from J; junction bases left unmatched: 10. CDR3 amino acids: CAITDDRGRRNEQFF. In nucleotides, the CDR3 is TGTGCCATCACCGATGACAGGGGGCGAAGGAATGAGCAGTTCTTC.

The genes are TRBV2 and TRBJ2-2, with 7 bases aligning to TRBD1. Germline V gene lookup returns CDR1 SNHLY and CDR2 FYNNEI. Trimming at V came to 10 bases and at J to 1 base, leaving 6 bases not matched to a gene. This CDR3 is 14 amino acids long. The CDR3: CATDRAQNTGELFF. CDR3 coding DNA: TGTGCCACCGACAGGGCGCAGAACACCGGGGAGCTGTTTTTT.

This chain uses TRBV7-2 with TRBJ2-2, with 10 bases aligning to TRBD1. V shed 5 bases and J 6 bases; nucleotides not matched to a gene: 6. Germline assignment: CDR1 SGHTA and CDR2 FQGNSA. CDR3 length: 15 amino acids. The CDR3 DNA is TGTGCCAGCAGCCCGACAGGGGGCGCCCCCGGGGAGCTGTTTTTT. Translation: CASSPTGGAPGELFF.